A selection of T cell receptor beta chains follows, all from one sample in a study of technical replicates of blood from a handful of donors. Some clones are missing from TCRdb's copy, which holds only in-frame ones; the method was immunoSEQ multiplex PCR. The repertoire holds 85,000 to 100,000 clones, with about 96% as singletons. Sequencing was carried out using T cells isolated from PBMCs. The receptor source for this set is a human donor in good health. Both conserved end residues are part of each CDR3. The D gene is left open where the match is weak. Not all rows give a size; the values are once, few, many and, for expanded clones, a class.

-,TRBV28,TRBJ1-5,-,CASSLFQDRTDQPQHF,TGTGCCAGCAGTTTATTCCAAGACAGAACCGACCAGCCCCAGCATTTT
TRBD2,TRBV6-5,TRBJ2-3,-,CASTRGESTDTQYF,TGTGCCAGCACTCGGGGGGAGAGCACAGATACGCAGTATTTT
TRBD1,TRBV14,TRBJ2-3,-,CASSQTTGGRTQYF,TGTGCCAGCAGCCAAACGACAGGGGGTCGGACGCAGTATTTT
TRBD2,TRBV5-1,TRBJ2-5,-,CASSFRTSDQETQYF,TGCGCCAGCAGCTTTAGGACTAGCGATCAAGAGACCCAGTACTTC
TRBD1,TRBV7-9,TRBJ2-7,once,CASSQGQSYEQYF,TGTGCCAGCAGCCAGGGACAGTCCTACGAGCAGTACTTC
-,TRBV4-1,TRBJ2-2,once,CASSQEGQGGAGELFF,TGCGCCAGCAGCCAAGAAGGCCAGGGTGGAGCCGGGGAGCTGTTTTTT
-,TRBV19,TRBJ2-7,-,CASSIASTYEQYF,TGTGCCAGTAGTATAGCTAGTACCTACGAGCAGTACTTC
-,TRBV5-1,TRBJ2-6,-,CASSQGGTPSGANVLTF,TGCGCCAGCAGTCAGGGGGGAACTCCCTCTGGGGCCAACGTCCTGACTTTC
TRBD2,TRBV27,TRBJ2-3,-,CASSSLGGGIPFYTQYF,TGTGCCAGCAGTTCCCTTGGCGGGGGGATACCCTTTTATACGCAGTATTTT
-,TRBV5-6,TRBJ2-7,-,CASSPVRSSYEQYF,TGTGCCAGCAGCCCTGTTCGGTCTAGCTACGAGCAGTACTTC
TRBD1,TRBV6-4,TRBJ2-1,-,CASSPRGEGAILYNEQFF,TGTGCCAGCAGCCCTCGGGGTGAGGGGGCCATCCTCTACAATGAGCAGTTCTTC
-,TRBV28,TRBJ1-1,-,CASSLPGGGVTNTEAFF,TGTGCCAGCAGTTTGCCGGGGGGGGGCGTCACGAACACTGAAGCTTTCTTT
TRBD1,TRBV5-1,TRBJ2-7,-,CASSSPGTGEIIYEQYF,TGCGCCAGCAGCTCTCCGGGGACAGGGGAGATAATCTACGAGCAGTACTTC
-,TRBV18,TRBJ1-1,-,CASSPPNTEAFF,TGTGCCAGCTCACCTCCTAACACTGAAGCTTTCTTT
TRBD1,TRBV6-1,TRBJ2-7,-,CATRTGGEQYF,TGTGCCACCAGGACAGGGGGCGAGCAGTACTTC
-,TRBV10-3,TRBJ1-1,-,CAISEGLEGLGAEAFF,TGTGCCATCAGTGAGGGGTTGGAGGGGCTGGGCGCTGAAGCTTTCTTT
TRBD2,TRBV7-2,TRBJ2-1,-,CASSLTSGNNNEQFF,TGTGCCAGCAGCTTAACTAGCGGTAATAACAATGAGCAGTTCTTC
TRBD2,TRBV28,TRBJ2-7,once,CASRAGGPREQYF,TGTGCCAGCAGAGCGGGGGGACCGCGGGAGCAGTACTTC
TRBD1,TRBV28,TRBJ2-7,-,CASSSDRAFYEQYF,TGTGCCAGCAGTTCCGACAGGGCGTTTTACGAGCAGTACTTC
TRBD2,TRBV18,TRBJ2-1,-,CASSLAGGSDEQFF,TGTGCCAGCTCACTAGCGGGAGGAAGCGATGAGCAGTTCTTC
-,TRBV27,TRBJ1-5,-,CASSFTRGGQPQHF,TGTGCCAGCAGTTTTACGCGGGGAGGTCAGCCCCAGCATTTT
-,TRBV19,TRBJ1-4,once,CASSIAGGLNEKLFF,TGTGCCAGTAGTATTGCGGGGGGGCTCAATGAAAAACTGTTTTTT
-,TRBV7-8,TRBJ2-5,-,CASSSIGRELRTRKTQYF,TGTGCCAGCAGCTCCATTGGGCGGGAACTCCGGACAAGGAAGACCCAGTACTTC
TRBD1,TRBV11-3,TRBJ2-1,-,CASSSQGATYNEQFF,TGTGCCAGCAGCTCCCAGGGGGCGACCTACAATGAGCAGTTCTTC
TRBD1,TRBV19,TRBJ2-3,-,CASSDRGGNTDTQYF,TGTGCCAGTAGCGACAGGGGAGGTAACACAGATACGCAGTATTTT
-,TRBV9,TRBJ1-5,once,CASSPRGEGQPQHF,TGTGCCAGCAGCCCCCGGGGGGAAGGTCAGCCCCAGCATTTT
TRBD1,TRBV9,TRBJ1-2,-,CASSVATGGGYTF,TGTGCCAGCAGCGTAGCAACAGGGGGCGGCTACACCTTC
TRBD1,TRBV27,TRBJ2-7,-,CASRHDWGQGAYEQYF,TGTGCCAGCAGACATGATTGGGGACAGGGGGCCTACGAGCAGTACTTC
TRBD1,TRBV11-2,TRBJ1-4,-,CASSLDRTGANEKLFF,TGTGCCAGCAGCTTAGATAGGACAGGCGCTAATGAAAAACTGTTTTTT
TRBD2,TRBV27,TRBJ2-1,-,CASSGLREGKFF,TGTGCCAGCAGCGGTTTGCGGGAGGGGAAATTCTTC
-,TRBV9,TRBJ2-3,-,CASSPRTDISTDTQYF,TGTGCCAGCAGCCCGCGGACTGACATCAGCACAGATACGCAGTATTTT
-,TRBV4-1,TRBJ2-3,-,CASSHIIDTQYF,TGCGCCAGCAGCCATATTATAGATACGCAGTATTTT
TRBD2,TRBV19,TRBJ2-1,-,CASSLAGVSYNEQFF,TGTGCCAGTAGCCTAGCGGGGGTTTCCTACAATGAGCAGTTCTTC
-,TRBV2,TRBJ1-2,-,CASNQGPRSYGYTF,TGTGCCAGCAATCAGGGGCCGCGGAGCTATGGCTACACCTTC
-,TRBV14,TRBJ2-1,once,CASSQDGGLRYNEQFF,TGTGCCAGCAGCCAAGACGGGGGGCTACGGTACAATGAGCAGTTCTTC
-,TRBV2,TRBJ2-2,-,CASSARTASNTGELFF,TGTGCCAGCAGCGCCAGGACAGCCTCTAACACCGGGGAGCTGTTTTTT
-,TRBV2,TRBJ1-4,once,CASKTEQKLFF,TGTGCCAGCAAGACAGAGCAGAAACTGTTTTTT
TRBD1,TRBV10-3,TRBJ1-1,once,CAISEPGQITEAFF,TGTGCCATCAGTGAACCGGGACAGATCACTGAAGCTTTCTTT
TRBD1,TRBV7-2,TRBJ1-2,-,CASSSSGTGTYGYTF,TGTGCCAGCAGCTCCTCCGGGACAGGGACCTATGGCTACACCTTC
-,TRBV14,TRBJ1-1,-,CASSRYGANTEAFF,TGTGCCAGCAGCCGGTATGGGGCGAACACTGAAGCTTTCTTT
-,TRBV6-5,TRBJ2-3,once,CASSYGSRSTDTQYF,TGTGCCAGCAGTTATGGTTCTAGATCCACAGATACGCAGTATTTT
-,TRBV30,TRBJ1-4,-,CAGTHRGLNEKLFF,TGTGCCGGAACACACCGGGGTCTTAATGAAAAACTGTTTTTT
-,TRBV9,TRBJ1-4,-,CASSRTATNEKLFF,TGTGCCAGCAGCCGGACAGCAACTAATGAAAAACTGTTTTTT
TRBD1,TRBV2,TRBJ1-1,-,CASSPGQIYLEAFF,TGTGCCAGCAGCCCGGGACAGATATATCTTGAAGCTTTCTTT
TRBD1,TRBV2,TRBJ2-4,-,CASSVTGTDAKNIQYF,TGTGCCAGCAGTGTGACAGGGACGGATGCCAAAAACATTCAGTACTTC
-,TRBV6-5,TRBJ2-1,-,CASSYSRGTRGNEQFF,TGTGCCAGCAGTTACTCGAGAGGGACCCGGGGGAATGAGCAGTTCTTC
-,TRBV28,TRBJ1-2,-,CASSLAEGIDGYTF,TGTGCCAGCAGTTTAGCAGAGGGAATTGATGGCTACACCTTC
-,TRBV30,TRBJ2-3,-,CAWSNRGTDTQYF,TGTGCCTGGAGCAACAGGGGCACAGATACGCAGTATTTT
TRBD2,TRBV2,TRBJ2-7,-,CASSAGVAGEVGSYEQYF,TGTGCCAGCAGTGCTGGGGTAGCGGGGGAGGTAGGCTCCTACGAGCAGTACTTC
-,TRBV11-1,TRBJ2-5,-,CASSLLAQETQYF,TGTGCCAGCAGCTTATTAGCGCAAGAGACCCAGTACTTC